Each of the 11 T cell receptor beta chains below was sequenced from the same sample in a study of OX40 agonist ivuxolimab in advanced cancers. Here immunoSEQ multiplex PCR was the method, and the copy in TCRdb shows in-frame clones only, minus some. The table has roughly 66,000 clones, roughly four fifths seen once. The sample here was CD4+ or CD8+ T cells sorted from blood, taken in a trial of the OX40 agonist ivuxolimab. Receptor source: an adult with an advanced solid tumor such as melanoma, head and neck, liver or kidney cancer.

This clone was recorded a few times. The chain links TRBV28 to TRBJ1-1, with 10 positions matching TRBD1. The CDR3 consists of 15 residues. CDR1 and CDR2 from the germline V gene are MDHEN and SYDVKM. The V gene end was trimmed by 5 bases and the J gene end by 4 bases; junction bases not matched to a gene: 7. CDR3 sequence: CASSPGQGQGTEAFF. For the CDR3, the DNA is TGTGCCAGCAGTCCGGGACAGGGGCAGGGCACTGAAGCTTTCTTT. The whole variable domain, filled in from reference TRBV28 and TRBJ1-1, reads DVKVTQSSRYLVKRTGEKVFLECVQDMDHENMFWYRQDPGLGLRLIYFSYDVKMKEKGDIPEGYSVSREKKERFSLILESASTNQTSMYLCASSPGQGQGTEAFFGQGTRLTVV.

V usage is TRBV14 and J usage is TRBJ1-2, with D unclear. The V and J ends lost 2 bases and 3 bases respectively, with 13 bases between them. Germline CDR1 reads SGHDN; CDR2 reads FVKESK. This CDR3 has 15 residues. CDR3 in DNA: TGTGCCAGCAGCCAAAATCCACGTCCGCACTATGGCTACACCTTC. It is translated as CASSQNPRPHYGYTF. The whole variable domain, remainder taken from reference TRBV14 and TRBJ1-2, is EAGVTQFPSHSVIEKGQTVTLRCDPISGHDNLYWYRRVMGKEIKFLLHFVKESKQDESGMPNNRFLAERTGGTYSTLKVQPAELEDSGVYFCASSQNPRPHYGYTFGSGTRLTVV.

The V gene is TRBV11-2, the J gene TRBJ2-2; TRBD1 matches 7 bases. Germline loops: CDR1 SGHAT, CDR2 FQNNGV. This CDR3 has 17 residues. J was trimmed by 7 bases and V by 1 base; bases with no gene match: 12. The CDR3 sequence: CASSLASWTGSGGELFF. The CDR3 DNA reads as TGTGCCAGCAGCTTAGCTTCGTGGACAGGATCGGGCGGGGAGCTGTTTTTT.

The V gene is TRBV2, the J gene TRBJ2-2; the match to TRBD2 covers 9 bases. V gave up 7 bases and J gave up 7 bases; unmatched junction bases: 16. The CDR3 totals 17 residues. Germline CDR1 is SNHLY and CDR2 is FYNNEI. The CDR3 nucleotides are TGTGCCAGCACCCAAGGGGCGGGAGGGCTCCTGGGCGGGGAGCTGTTTTTT. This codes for CASTQGAGGLLGGELFF.

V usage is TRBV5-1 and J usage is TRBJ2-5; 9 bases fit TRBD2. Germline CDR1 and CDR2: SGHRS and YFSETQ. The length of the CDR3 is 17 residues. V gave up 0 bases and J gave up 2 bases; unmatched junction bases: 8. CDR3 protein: CASSLGVLREGQETQYF. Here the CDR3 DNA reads TGCGCCAGCAGCTTGGGAGTTTTGCGGGAGGGTCAAGAGACCCAGTACTTC.

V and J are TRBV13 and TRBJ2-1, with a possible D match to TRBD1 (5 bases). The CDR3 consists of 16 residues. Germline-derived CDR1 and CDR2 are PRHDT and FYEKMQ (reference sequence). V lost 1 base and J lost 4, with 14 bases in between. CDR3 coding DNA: TGTGCCAGCAGCTTAGACGCAGGGTTGGGTTACAATGAGCAGTTCTTC. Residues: CASSLDAGLGYNEQFF.

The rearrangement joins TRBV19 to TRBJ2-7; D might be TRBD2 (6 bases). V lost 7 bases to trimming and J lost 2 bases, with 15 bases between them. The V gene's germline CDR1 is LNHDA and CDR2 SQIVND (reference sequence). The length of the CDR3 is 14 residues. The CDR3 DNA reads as TGTGCCAGTACACGGGACTCCACAACCTACGAGCAGTACTTC. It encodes CASTRDSTTYEQYF.

In DNA form, the CDR3 reads TGTGCTAGTGGTTTGAGGGGGACAGGGGAGGACATTCAGTACTTC. This encodes CASGLRGTGEDIQYF. The gene calls are TRBV12-5 and TRBJ2-4; 10 bases fit TRBD1. In germline, CDR1 is LGHNT, CDR2 FRNRAP. The CDR3 consists of 15 residues. With V trimmed by 2 bases and J by 8 bases, 6 bases remained unmatched.

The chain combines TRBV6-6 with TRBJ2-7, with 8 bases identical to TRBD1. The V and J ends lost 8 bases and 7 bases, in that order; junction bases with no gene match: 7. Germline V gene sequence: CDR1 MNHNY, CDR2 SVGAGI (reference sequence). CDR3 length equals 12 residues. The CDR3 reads CASPQGAEEQYF. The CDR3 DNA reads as TGTGCCAGCCCCCAGGGGGCGGAAGAGCAGTACTTC.

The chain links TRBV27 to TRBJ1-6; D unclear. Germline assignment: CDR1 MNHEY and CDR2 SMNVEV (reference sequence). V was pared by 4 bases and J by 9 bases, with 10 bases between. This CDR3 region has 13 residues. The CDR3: CASSSHSASPLHF. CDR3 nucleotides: TGTGCCAGCAGTTCTCACAGCGCTTCACCCCTCCACTTT.

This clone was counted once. The CDR3 DNA is TGTGCCAGCAGTATCGGACAGCCCAAAAACATTCAGTACTTC. Protein sequence: CASSIGQPKNIQYF. The chain couples TRBV6-5 to TRBJ2-4; D perhaps matches TRBD1 (6 bases). Germline assignment: CDR1 MNHEY and CDR2 SVGAGI. With 5 bases removed from V and 2 bases from J, the gap between germline ends came to 10 bases. This CDR3 contains 14 residues.